These 30 T cell receptor beta chains were all obtained from the same sample, sequenced in a study of cytomegalovirus exposure and HLA in healthy donors. Generated by immunoSEQ multiplex PCR, the TCRdb table keeps only in-frame clones and is missing some. The sample yields about 240,000 clones, about 90% seen once. The sample consisted of PBMCs. The receptors were gathered from a woman between 25 and 40 years old in good health and CMV-seropositive.

This clone was observed a few times. This chain joins TRBV4-1 and TRBJ1-2; no definite D call. The germline V and J ends were trimmed by 1 base and 2 bases, with 14 bases remaining between them. From germline, CDR1 is MGHRA and CDR2 YSYEKL. This CDR3 has 16 residues. DNA of the CDR3: TGCGCCAGCAGCCAAGGGTTAGGGAGTAGGAACTATGGCTACACCTTC. Its translation is CASSQGLGSRNYGYTF.

The chain recombines TRBV9 with TRBJ2-7, with D possibly being TRBD1 (5 bases). Trimming cost V 4 bases and J 2 bases, with 16 bases left between them. Germline CDR1 is SGDLS and CDR2 is YYNGEE. The CDR3 spans 15 residues. The CDR3 sequence is CASSPQVQGTYEQYF. The CDR3 DNA is TGTGCCAGCAGCCCTCAAGTCCAGGGTACCTACGAGCAGTACTTC.

The chain couples TRBV27 to TRBJ2-6; 7 bases fit TRBD1. Trimming removed 0 bases from V and 4 bases from J; junction bases left unmatched: 3. This CDR3 has 16 amino acids. The V gene's germline CDR1 is MNHEY and CDR2 SMNVEV (reference sequence). CDR3 in amino acids: CASSLSTGTGANVLTF. The CDR3 coding sequence is TGTGCCAGCAGTTTATCGACAGGGACCGGGGCCAACGTCCTGACTTTC.

This clone came up once. The chain employs TRBV2 and TRBJ2-2; D possibly corresponds to TRBD1 (6 bases). The length of the CDR3 is 12 residues. V shed 6 bases and J shed 6 bases, with 8 bases lying between them. Per the germline V gene, CDR1 is SNHLY and CDR2 is FYNNEI. CDR3 DNA: TGTGCCAGCAGACAGGGCGCCGGGGAGCTGTTTTTT. Its translation: CASRQGAGELFF.

The genes are TRBV27 and TRBJ1-5; tentative D call: TRBD1 (5 bases). The CDR3 runs to 14 residues. Germline CDR1 MNHEY, CDR2 SMNVEV (reference sequence). V lost 3 bases and J lost 4, with 10 bases in between. CDR3 region: CASSFRANNQPQHF. In nucleotides, the CDR3 is TGTGCCAGCAGTTTCAGGGCGAATAATCAGCCCCAGCATTTT.

This clone was recorded once. Other DNA sequences in the sample encode the same CDR3. This sequence joins TRBV6-6 and TRBJ2-2; 7 bases fit TRBD2. CDR3 length: 14 amino acids. Trimming cost V 1 base and J 4 bases; bases outside gene matches: 0. The germline gives CDR1 MNHNY, CDR2 SVGAGI (reference sequence). The CDR3 DNA reads TGTGCCAGCAGTTACTGGGGGGGCACCGGGGAGCTGTTTTTT. Translating it yields CASSYWGGTGELFF.

The chain links TRBV11-2 to TRBJ2-3; D uncertain. The V end lost 6 bases, the J end lost 3 bases, and 7 bases lay between the germline ends. The CDR3 is 12 amino acids. Germline values: CDR1 SGHAT, CDR2 FQNNGV. The CDR3 DNA reads as TGTGCCAGCAGGTGGAGAACAGATACGCAGTATTTT. Translated: CASRWRTDTQYF.

The chain employs TRBV5-1 and TRBJ2-5, with D perhaps matching TRBD2 (6 bases). With 0 bases removed from V and 5 bases from J, the gap between germline ends came to 14 bases. CDR1 is SGHRS, CDR2 YFSETQ, per germline. The CDR3 contains 15 residues. As DNA, the CDR3 is TGCGCCAGCAGCTTGGCATCCCGGGGGTTCGAGACCCAGTACTTC. Translating gives CASSLASRGFETQYF. Full variable domain (missing parts from reference TRBV5-1 and TRBJ2-5): KAGVTQTPRYLIKTRGQQVTLSCSPISGHRSVSWYQQTPGQGLQFLFEYFSETQRNKGNFPGRFSGRQFSNSRSEMNVSTLELGDSALYLCASSLASRGFETQYFGPGTRLLVL.

This clone was counted a single time. This sequence joins TRBV2 and TRBJ2-5; 10 nucleotides line up with TRBD2. Germline values: CDR1 SNHLY, CDR2 FYNNEI. CDR3 length equals 16 residues. The junction had 8 bases not matched to a gene; V was cut back by 3 bases and J by 4 bases. The CDR3 is CASSDLSSGSGETQYF. In DNA, the CDR3 is TGTGCCAGCAGTGACCTTTCTAGCGGGAGTGGAGAGACCCAGTACTTC.

The chain combines TRBV5-3 with TRBJ2-5, with D hard to call. TRBV5-3 is annotated as an ORF whose role is uncertain. The CDR3 is 15 residues long. Trimming cost V 4 bases and J 0 bases, with 13 bases left between them. CDR3 sequence reads: CARSTILANQETQYF. In DNA, the CDR3 is TGTGCCAGAAGCACTATCTTAGCCAACCAAGAGACCCAGTACTTC.

This rearrangement joins TRBV27 to TRBJ1-2; a possible D gene is TRBD1 (6 bases). This CDR3 comprises 14 residues. Trimming shortened V by 8 bases and J by 3 bases, and 16 bases separated the two germline ends. CDR1 is MNHEY and CDR2 is SMNVEV in the germline V gene (reference sequence). CDR3 bases: TGTGCCAGCGGCACAGGGTTTGGGGACTATGGCTACACCTTC. This translates into CASGTGFGDYGYTF.

The chain has TRBV11-3 and TRBJ1-1, with D unresolved. Germline V lookup: CDR1 SGHNT, CDR2 YENEEA. This CDR3 comprises 18 residues. The germline V and J ends were trimmed by 2 bases and 0 bases, with 19 bases remaining between them. CDR3 bases: TGTGCCAGCAGCTTAATCGGGTTGTACAATCCTATGAACACTGAAGCTTTCTTT. Translated: CASSLIGLYNPMNTEAFF.

The rearrangement uses TRBV28 and TRBJ2-7; the match to TRBD2 covers 8 bases. J lost 2 bases, V lost 10 bases, and 13 bases had no gene match. The CDR3 contains 15 residues. Germline V gene data show CDR1 as MDHEN and CDR2 as SYDVKM. The CDR3 region is CAIRNRGTRAYEQYF. As DNA, the CDR3 is TGTGCCATCCGCAATCGCGGGACTAGAGCCTACGAGCAGTACTTC.

CDR3 loop: CASRSDTDTQYF. Here the CDR3 DNA reads TGCGCCAGCAGGAGCGACACAGATACGCAGTATTTT. V and J are TRBV5-1 and TRBJ2-3; D unclear. The CDR3 runs 12 residues. Trimming cost V 5 bases and J 2 bases, with 6 bases left between them. The V gene's germline CDR1 is SGHRS and CDR2 YFSETQ.

This sequence joins TRBV7-9 and TRBJ2-7; 9 bases align to TRBD1. Germline lookup yields CDR1 SEHNR and CDR2 FQNEAQ (reference sequence). V was clipped by 4 bases and J by 6 bases; unmatched bases: 10. This CDR3 is 15 amino acids long. The CDR3 region is CASSSSDRGVPEQYF. DNA of the CDR3: TGTGCCAGCAGCTCCTCCGACAGGGGGGTCCCCGAGCAGTACTTC. The full variable domain, completed using reference TRBV7-9 and TRBJ2-7, is DTGVSQNPRHKITKRGQNVTFRCDPISEHNRLYWYRQTLGQGPEFLTYFQNEAQLEKSRLLSDRFSAERPKGSFSTLEIQRTEQGDSAMYLCASSSSDRGVPEQYFGPGTRLTVT.

This sequence joins TRBV7-8 and TRBJ1-1, with D unresolved. V lost 5 bases to trimming and J lost 1 base, with 11 bases between them. This CDR3 contains 14 residues. Germline CDR1 reads SGHVS; CDR2 reads FQNEAQ. As DNA, the CDR3 is TGTGCCAGCAGCGCCTTAACAGCGAACACTGAAGCTTTCTTT. Translation: CASSALTANTEAFF.

This clone showed up just once. The rearrangement links TRBV29-1 to TRBJ2-4; tentatively, D is TRBD1 (5 bases). With 1 base removed from V and 8 bases from J, the gap between germline ends came to 12 bases. CDR3 length: 13 amino acids. Germline lookup yields CDR1 SQVTM and CDR2 ANQGSEA. The DNA of the CDR3 is TGCAGCGTTGAAGGCTTAACAGGTGACATTCAGTACTTC. Protein: CSVEGLTGDIQYF. Full variable domain (remainder filled in from reference TRBV29-1 and TRBJ2-4): SAVISQKPSRDICQRGTSLTIQCQVDSQVTMMFWYRQQPGQSLTLIATANQGSEATYESGFVIDKFPISRPNLTFSTLTVSNMSPEDSSIYLCSVEGLTGDIQYFGAGTRLSVL.

The J gene is TRBJ1-2, the V gene TRBV9; D uncertain. The CDR3 spans 13 residues. Germline loops: CDR1 SGDLS, CDR2 YYNGEE. Deletions cut 4 bases from V and 6 bases from J, with 13 bases between. CDR3 sequence reads: CASSRSWENGYTF. As DNA, the CDR3 is TGTGCCAGCAGCAGGAGCTGGGAGAATGGCTACACCTTC.

The chain has TRBV6-6 and TRBJ2-1; D not certain. The CDR3 is made up of 15 amino acids. Germline V gene lookup returns CDR1 MNHNY and CDR2 SVGAGI (reference sequence). The V and J ends lost 3 bases and 7 bases respectively, with 16 bases between them. Here the CDR3 reads CASSYWSPGLNEQFF. The CDR3 DNA is TGTGCCAGCAGTTATTGGAGCCCCGGCTTAAATGAGCAGTTCTTC.

This rearrangement joins TRBV29-1 to TRBJ2-1, with D tentatively TRBD2 (6 bases). This CDR3 contains 12 residues. Trimming removed 8 bases at V and 6 bases at J, with 14 bases between. Germline values: CDR1 SQVTM, CDR2 ANQGSEA. Here the CDR3 reads CSSRLEPNEQFF. The CDR3 DNA reads TGCAGCTCCCGACTAGAACCCAATGAGCAGTTCTTC.

J is TRBJ2-5 and V is TRBV9; 9 bases are a match to TRBD2. Germline CDR1 SGDLS, CDR2 YYNGEE. The CDR3 consists of 15 residues. After removal of 0 bases from V and 3 bases from J, the junction contained 3 bases not matched to a gene. CDR3 amino acids: CASSVGAGGKETQYF. The CDR3, as DNA: TGTGCCAGCAGCGTAGGAGCGGGAGGAAAAGAGACCCAGTACTTC.

The gene calls are TRBV2 and TRBJ2-4; D is possibly TRBD2 (7 bases). The CDR3 extends over 15 amino acids. V lost 3 bases, J lost 2 bases, and 11 bases lay in between. Per germline, CDR1 SNHLY and CDR2 FYNNEI. DNA of the CDR3: TGTGCCAGCAGTGAGGGGAGGGACACCAAAAACATTCAGTACTTC. Encoded protein: CASSEGRDTKNIQYF. Filled out from reference TRBV2 and TRBJ2-4, the complete variable domain reads EPEVTQTPSHQVTQMGQEVILRCVPISNHLYFYWYRQILGQKVEFLVSFYNNEISEKSEIFDDQFSVERPDGSNFTLKIRSTKLEDSAMYFCASSEGRDTKNIQYFGAGTRLSVL.

This clone was seen just once. CDR3 DNA sequence: TGTGCCAGCAGCGAACTTGAGCGGGGCAGGGACTACGAGCAGTACTTC. It encodes CASSELERGRDYEQYF. V gene TRBV28 combines with J gene TRBJ2-7, with 7 bases lining up with TRBD2. The CDR3 is 16 residues long. The V gene's germline CDR1 is MDHEN and CDR2 SYDVKM. J lost 3 bases, V lost 6 bases, and 14 bases had no gene match.

The CDR3: CASRASSGTGAEQYF. The CDR3 nucleotides are TGTGCCAGCAGAGCTTCATCCGGGACAGGTGCCGAGCAGTACTTC. The V call is TRBV6-5, the J call TRBJ2-7; 8 nucleotides agree with TRBD1. Per the germline V gene, CDR1 is MNHEY and CDR2 is SVGAGI. The trim removed 6 bases at V and 6 bases at J, leaving 13 bases unmatched. The CDR3 is 15 residues long.

The chain couples TRBV10-3 to TRBJ2-7, with 8 bases fitting TRBD1. The V gene's germline CDR1 is ENHRY and CDR2 SYGVKD. Trimming at V came to 11 bases and at J to 0 bases, leaving 9 bases not matched to a gene. The CDR3 is made up of 14 amino acids. The CDR3 region is CACLDREGSYEQYF. CDR3 coding DNA: TGTGCCTGCCTGGACAGGGAAGGCTCCTACGAGCAGTACTTC.

The chain joins TRBV27 to TRBJ2-1; D is unclear. This CDR3 region has 13 residues. Germline V gene data show CDR1 as MNHEY and CDR2 as SMNVEV (reference sequence). V lost 7 bases and J 3 bases, leaving 10 bases between the germline ends. The CDR3 region is CASTRSFYNEQFF. CDR3 in DNA: TGTGCCAGCACTCGGTCTTTCTACAATGAGCAGTTCTTC.

This chain joins TRBV27 and TRBJ2-7; D is uncertain. The CDR3 totals 14 residues. In germline, CDR1 is MNHEY, CDR2 SMNVEV (reference sequence). Trimming took 3 bases from V and 0 from J, leaving 9 bases between them. The CDR3: CASSFQESSYEQYF. Here the CDR3 DNA reads TGTGCCAGCAGTTTTCAAGAGAGCTCCTACGAGCAGTACTTC.

The chain has TRBV7-9 and TRBJ1-1; TRBD1 is a possible D gene (5 bases). The V gene lost 6 bases and the J gene lost 1 base, with 9 bases spanning the gap. Germline-derived CDR1 and CDR2 are SEHNR and FQNEAQ (reference sequence). CDR3 length equals 13 residues. The CDR3 region has the DNA TGTGCCAGCAGTCCAACAGGGAACACTGAAGCTTTCTTT. It specifies CASSPTGNTEAFF.

The genes are TRBV2 and TRBJ1-1, with D unresolved. Germline lookup yields CDR1 SNHLY and CDR2 FYNNEI. The CDR3 spans 11 residues. The ends were cut back, 7 bases at V and 3 bases at J, with 6 bases in the middle. The CDR3 DNA follows: TGTGCCAGCATTCTCTACACTGAAGCTTTCTTT. Encoded protein: CASILYTEAFF.

The V and J genes are TRBV4-1 and TRBJ2-3; D ambiguous. The CDR3 has 14 amino acids. The germline V gene encodes CDR1 MGHRA and CDR2 YSYEKL. Trimming cost V 1 base and J 5 bases, with 10 bases left between them. The CDR3 nucleotides read TGCGCCAGCAGCCAAGGGCAGGTTGGAGATACGCAGTATTTT. Translation: CASSQGQVGDTQYF.